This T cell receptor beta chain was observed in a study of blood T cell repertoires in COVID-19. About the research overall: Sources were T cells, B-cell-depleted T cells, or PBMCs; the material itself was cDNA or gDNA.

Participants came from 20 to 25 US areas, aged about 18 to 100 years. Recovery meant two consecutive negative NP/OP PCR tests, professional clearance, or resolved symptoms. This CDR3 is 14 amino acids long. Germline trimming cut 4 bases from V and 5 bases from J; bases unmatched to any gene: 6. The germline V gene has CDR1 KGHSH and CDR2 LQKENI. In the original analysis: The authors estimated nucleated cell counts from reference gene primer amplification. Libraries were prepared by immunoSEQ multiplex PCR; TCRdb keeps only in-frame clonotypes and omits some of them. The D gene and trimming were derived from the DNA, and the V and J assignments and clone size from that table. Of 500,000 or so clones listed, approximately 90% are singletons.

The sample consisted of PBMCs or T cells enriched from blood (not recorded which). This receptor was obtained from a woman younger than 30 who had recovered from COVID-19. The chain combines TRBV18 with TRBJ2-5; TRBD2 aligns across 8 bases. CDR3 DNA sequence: TGTGCCAGCTCACTCGGGGGGGACGCGGAGACCCAGTACTTC. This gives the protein CASSLGGDAETQYF.